A selection of T cell receptor beta chains follows, all from one sample in a study of T cells in Graves' hyperthyroidism and ophthalmopathy. Each CDR3 protein is one row after TCRdb ran MiXCR on the multiplex PCR reads. The data hold hundreds of thousands of distinct CDR3 sequences, with about 15% observed a single time. Sequenced material: blood. Receptors were obtained from a woman in her 30s with Graves' hyperthyroidism that later progressed to Graves' ophthalmopathy. The CDR3 runs from the conserved cysteine through the conserved F or W. The order of the fields is J gene, V gene, clone size, D gene, CDR3 protein, CDR3 DNA. The D gene is left open where the match is weak. The size entry is marked missing in some rows and otherwise reads once, few, many or a size class.

J gene: TRBJ2-7; V gene: TRBV5-6; clone size: few; D gene: .; CDR3 protein: CASSSAFDEQYF; CDR3 DNA: TGTGCCAGCTCCTCCGCTTTCGACGAGCAGTACTTC
J gene: TRBJ2-7; V gene: TRBV3-1; clone size: .; D gene: .; CDR3 protein: CASSQDALATEQYF; CDR3 DNA: TGTGCCAGCAGCCAAGATGCGCTCGCCACCGAGCAGTACTTC
J gene: TRBJ2-5; V gene: TRBV7-9; clone size: many; D gene: .; CDR3 protein: CASSISTLLVETQYF; CDR3 DNA: TGTGCCAGCAGCATTAGCACCCTTCTCGTGGAGACCCAGTACTTC
J gene: TRBJ2-1; V gene: TRBV7-2; clone size: few; D gene: .; CDR3 protein: CASSSQGLKNNEQFF; CDR3 DNA: TGTGCCAGCAGCTCCCAGGGTCTCAAGAACAATGAGCAGTTCTTC
J gene: TRBJ1-1; V gene: TRBV28; clone size: .; D gene: .; CDR3 protein: CASSRGGVGNTEAFF; CDR3 DNA: TGTGCCAGCAGCCGCGGGGGCGTCGGAAACACTGAAGCTTTCTTT
J gene: TRBJ2-1; V gene: TRBV4-1; clone size: few; D gene: .; CDR3 protein: CASSQEGWNIYNEQFF; CDR3 DNA: TGCGCCAGCAGCCAAGAGGGCTGGAACATCTACAATGAGCAGTTCTTC
J gene: TRBJ1-5; V gene: TRBV20-1; clone size: .; D gene: .; CDR3 protein: CSARGYGGQPQHF; CDR3 DNA: TGCAGTGCTAGGGGGTATGGAGGGCAGCCCCAGCATTTT
J gene: TRBJ1-4; V gene: TRBV27; clone size: many; D gene: .; CDR3 protein: CASSSLTQGPRGEKLFF; CDR3 DNA: TGTGCCAGCAGTTCCCTGACGCAGGGCCCTCGTGGTGAGAAACTGTTTTTT
J gene: TRBJ2-1; V gene: TRBV7-9; clone size: many; D gene: .; CDR3 protein: CASSSRANEQFF; CDR3 DNA: TGTGCCAGCAGCTCTCGAGCCAATGAGCAGTTCTTC
J gene: TRBJ1-4; V gene: TRBV25-1; clone size: .; D gene: .; CDR3 protein: CASSEGNGKLFF; CDR3 DNA: TGTGCCAGCAGTGAAGGGAACGGAAAACTGTTTTTT
J gene: TRBJ1-2; V gene: TRBV29-1; clone size: many; D gene: TRBD1; CDR3 protein: CSVERGRGGYGYTF; CDR3 DNA: TGCAGCGTTGAGAGGGGGCGCGGGGGCTATGGCTACACCTTC
J gene: TRBJ1-2; V gene: TRBV3-1; clone size: many; D gene: TRBD1; CDR3 protein: CASSPTGGSNYGYTF; CDR3 DNA: TGTGCCAGCAGCCCGACAGGGGGATCTAACTATGGCTACACCTTC
J gene: TRBJ1-1; V gene: TRBV20-1; clone size: many; D gene: .; CDR3 protein: CSASAGFGAFF; CDR3 DNA: TGCAGTGCTAGTGCAGGGTTTGGGGCTTTCTTT
J gene: TRBJ2-5; V gene: TRBV30; clone size: few; D gene: TRBD1; CDR3 protein: CASRGQGEREQYF; CDR3 DNA: TGTGCCTCTAGGGGGCAGGGGGAAAGAGAGCAGTACTTC
J gene: TRBJ1-4; V gene: TRBV2; clone size: many; D gene: TRBD1; CDR3 protein: CASTSMSGGSEKLFF; CDR3 DNA: TGTGCCAGCACTTCGATGTCAGGGGGCAGTGAAAAACTGTTTTTT
J gene: TRBJ1-3; V gene: TRBV10-3; clone size: many; D gene: .; CDR3 protein: CAISEPGGSGGNTIYF; CDR3 DNA: TGTGCCATCAGTGAACCGGGTGGGAGTGGTGGAAACACCATATATTTT
J gene: TRBJ2-1; V gene: TRBV13; clone size: many; D gene: TRBD2; CDR3 protein: CASSLMGGSYQGNEQFF; CDR3 DNA: TGTGCCAGCAGCTTAATGGGCGGGAGTTATCAAGGCAATGAGCAGTTCTTC
J gene: TRBJ2-5; V gene: TRBV24-1; clone size: .; D gene: .; CDR3 protein: CATSEEDGDQETQYF; CDR3 DNA: TGTGCCACCAGTGAAGAGGACGGTGACCAAGAGACCCAGTACTTC
J gene: TRBJ2-3; V gene: TRBV12-3/TRBV12-4; clone size: many; D gene: TRBD2; CDR3 protein: CASSSLAVGSTDTQYF; CDR3 DNA: TGTGCCAGCAGTTCCCTAGCGGTTGGTAGCACAGATACGCAGTATTTT
J gene: TRBJ2-3; V gene: TRBV5-1; clone size: few; D gene: TRBD2; CDR3 protein: CASSLDGGRAADTQYF; CDR3 DNA: TGCGCCAGCAGCTTGGATGGCGGGAGGGCCGCAGATACGCAGTATTTT
J gene: TRBJ2-3; V gene: TRBV5-1; clone size: .; D gene: .; CDR3 protein: CASSRGGSTDTQYF; CDR3 DNA: TGCGCCAGCAGCCGAGGGGGTTCCACAGATACGCAGTATTTT
J gene: TRBJ1-1; V gene: TRBV20-1; clone size: many; D gene: TRBD1; CDR3 protein: CSARGRGPPEAFF; CDR3 DNA: TGCAGTGCTAGAGGCAGGGGGCCCCCTGAAGCTTTCTTT
J gene: TRBJ1-1; V gene: TRBV19; clone size: many; D gene: .; CDR3 protein: CASSWGTEAFF; CDR3 DNA: TGTGCCAGCAGTTGGGGGACTGAAGCTTTCTTT
J gene: TRBJ2-2; V gene: TRBV5-4; clone size: few; D gene: TRBD2; CDR3 protein: CASEKKAGGSTGELFF; CDR3 DNA: TGTGCCAGCGAAAAAAAGGCGGGAGGTAGCACCGGGGAGCTGTTTTTT
J gene: TRBJ2-1; V gene: TRBV7-9; clone size: few; D gene: .; CDR3 protein: CASSLTTVGGIGNEQFF; CDR3 DNA: TGTGCCAGCAGCTTAACGACAGTCGGGGGTATAGGCAATGAGCAGTTCTTC
J gene: TRBJ2-7; V gene: TRBV29-1; clone size: many; D gene: .; CDR3 protein: CSVKPGHDYEQYF; CDR3 DNA: TGCAGCGTTAAACCGGGACACGATTACGAGCAGTACTTC
J gene: TRBJ1-1; V gene: TRBV12-3/TRBV12-4; clone size: many; D gene: .; CDR3 protein: CASSFEGLPFF; CDR3 DNA: TGTGCCAGCAGTTTCGAGGGTCTGCCTTTCTTT
J gene: TRBJ1-4; V gene: TRBV7-2; clone size: .; D gene: TRBD1; CDR3 protein: CASSPTGGTNEKLFF; CDR3 DNA: TGTGCCAGCAGCCCGACAGGGGGGACGAATGAAAAACTGTTTTTT
J gene: TRBJ2-3; V gene: TRBV11-2; clone size: many; D gene: .; CDR3 protein: CASSLDPARGADTQYF; CDR3 DNA: TGTGCCAGCAGCTTAGATCCTGCAAGGGGAGCAGATACGCAGTATTTT
J gene: TRBJ2-1; V gene: TRBV7-6; clone size: .; D gene: TRBD2; CDR3 protein: CASSLVGLAGPLSEQFF; CDR3 DNA: TGTGCCAGCAGCTTAGTAGGACTAGCGGGACCCTTGAGTGAGCAGTTCTTC
J gene: TRBJ2-3; V gene: TRBV20-1; clone size: many; D gene: TRBD1; CDR3 protein: CSARSGTGSTDTQYF; CDR3 DNA: TGCAGTGCTAGATCCGGGACAGGGAGCACAGATACGCAGTATTTT
J gene: TRBJ1-4; V gene: TRBV6-1; clone size: many; D gene: .; CDR3 protein: CASGSPGAGVIGKLFF; CDR3 DNA: TGTGCCAGCGGCTCGCCTGGGGCGGGGGTTATCGGAAAACTGTTTTTT
J gene: TRBJ1-5; V gene: TRBV19; clone size: many; D gene: TRBD1; CDR3 protein: CASKPLGTGGSNQPQHF; CDR3 DNA: TGTGCCAGTAAACCTCTCGGGACAGGTGGTAGCAATCAGCCCCAGCATTTT
J gene: TRBJ1-1; V gene: TRBV5-1; clone size: many; D gene: .; CDR3 protein: CASSFFVEGARNTEAFF; CDR3 DNA: TGCGCCAGCAGCTTTTTTGTAGAGGGAGCTAGGAACACTGAAGCTTTCTTT
J gene: TRBJ2-5; V gene: TRBV4-1; clone size: .; D gene: .; CDR3 protein: CASSQEKIRVREETQYF; CDR3 DNA: TGCGCCAGCAGCCAAGAAAAGATCCGGGTCAGGGAGGAGACCCAGTACTTC
J gene: TRBJ2-1; V gene: TRBV12-3/TRBV12-4; clone size: many; D gene: TRBD1; CDR3 protein: CASRPRTGTGTEQFF; CDR3 DNA: TGTGCCAGCAGGCCCCGGACAGGGACGGGGACAGAGCAGTTCTTC
J gene: TRBJ2-7; V gene: TRBV28; clone size: few; D gene: .; CDR3 protein: CASRARRLEQYF; CDR3 DNA: TGTGCCAGCAGGGCCCGTAGGTTAGAGCAGTACTTC
J gene: TRBJ1-3; V gene: TRBV9; clone size: many; D gene: .; CDR3 protein: CASSVQGAGNTIYF; CDR3 DNA: TGTGCCAGCAGCGTACAGGGCGCTGGAAACACCATATATTTT
J gene: TRBJ2-3; V gene: TRBV10-1; clone size: few; D gene: .; CDR3 protein: CASSGASTRADTQYF; CDR3 DNA: TGCGCCAGCAGTGGAGCCTCTACGAGGGCAGATACGCAGTATTTT
J gene: TRBJ2-7; V gene: TRBV20-1; clone size: .; D gene: TRBD2; CDR3 protein: CGARVFGGSPYEQYF; CDR3 DNA: TGCGGTGCTAGGGTCTTTGGCGGGAGCCCCTACGAGCAGTACTTC
J gene: TRBJ2-6; V gene: TRBV3-1; clone size: .; D gene: .; CDR3 protein: CASSPDPGTGANVLTF; CDR3 DNA: TGTGCCAGCAGCCCAGACCCAGGCACTGGGGCCAACGTCCTGACTTTC
J gene: TRBJ1-1; V gene: TRBV7-9; clone size: many; D gene: .; CDR3 protein: CASSKSGVGNTEAFF; CDR3 DNA: TGTGCCAGCAGCAAATCCGGGGTAGGGAACACTGAAGCTTTCTTT
J gene: TRBJ1-1; V gene: TRBV5-1; clone size: .; D gene: .; CDR3 protein: CASSLVPGDGTEAFF; CDR3 DNA: TGCGCCAGCAGCTTGGTCCCCGGGGATGGCACTGAAGCTTTCTTT
J gene: TRBJ1-1; V gene: TRBV20-1; clone size: many; D gene: TRBD1; CDR3 protein: CSARNSGTGSTEAFF; CDR3 DNA: TGCAGTGCTAGAAATTCCGGGACAGGGTCCACTGAAGCTTTCTTT
J gene: TRBJ2-3; V gene: TRBV7-6; clone size: many; D gene: TRBD2; CDR3 protein: CASSLGGGADTQYF; CDR3 DNA: TGTGCCAGCAGCTTAGGCGGGGGAGCAGATACGCAGTATTTT
J gene: TRBJ2-2; V gene: TRBV19; clone size: few; D gene: TRBD2; CDR3 protein: CASSGLAGGVTGELFF; CDR3 DNA: TGTGCCAGTAGCGGACTAGCCGGAGGGGTCACCGGGGAGCTGTTTTTT
J gene: TRBJ2-5; V gene: TRBV7-9; clone size: few; D gene: TRBD1; CDR3 protein: CASSQSPGGSGQETQYF; CDR3 DNA: TGTGCCAGCAGCCAGAGTCCAGGGGGCTCGGGCCAAGAGACCCAGTACTTC
J gene: TRBJ1-5; V gene: TRBV10-3; clone size: many; D gene: TRBD1; CDR3 protein: CAISDQGGSFDNQPQHF; CDR3 DNA: TGTGCCATCAGTGATCAAGGGGGCTCCTTCGACAATCAGCCCCAGCATTTT
J gene: TRBJ1-6; V gene: TRBV28; clone size: few; D gene: .; CDR3 protein: CASRPPWDYNSPLHF; CDR3 DNA: TGTGCCAGCAGGCCCCCGTGGGACTATAATTCACCCCTCCACTTT
J gene: TRBJ1-6; V gene: TRBV19; clone size: many; D gene: .; CDR3 protein: CASLEGAQSPLHF; CDR3 DNA: TGTGCCAGCCTCGAAGGGGCGCAATCACCCCTCCACTTT